Listed below are T cell receptor beta chains from one sample, sequenced in a study of blood T cell repertoires in COVID-19. The assay was immunoSEQ multiplex PCR, and TCRdb's table has in-frame clones only and misses some. The table records under 250,000 clones, around four fifths of them present only once. Sequencing used peripheral blood. The receptor source for this set is a woman aged 45-59 years with active or convalescent COVID-19. CDR3s include the opening cysteine and the closing phenylalanine or tryptophan. D genes are given only for firm matches. Size tells how often a clone was seen (once, few, many) or the class of an expanded clone, and some rows leave it out.

d_gene	j_gene	v_gene	abundance	CDR3aa	CDR3nt
TRBD2	TRBJ2-3	TRBV19	NA	CASSIWTSGRATDTQYF	TGTGCCAGTAGTATCTGGACTAGCGGGAGGGCCACAGATACGCAGTATTTT
NA	TRBJ1-5	TRBV3-1/TRBV3-2	NA	CASSQELGRGNQPQHF	TGTGCCAGCAGCCAAGAACTAGGACGGGGCAATCAGCCCCAGCATTTT
TRBD1	TRBJ2-1	TRBV11-2	NA	CASSSTGTVNEQFF	TGTGCCAGCAGCTCAACCGGGACAGTCAATGAGCAGTTCTTC
NA	TRBJ1-2	TRBV19	once	CASSISRQTYFGYTF	TGTGCCAGTAGTATTTCCCGACAGACTTACTTTGGCTACACCTTC
NA	TRBJ2-5	TRBV19	NA	CASSIGAGGAQETQYF	TGTGCCAGTAGTATCGGGGCAGGAGGGGCCCAAGAGACCCAGTACTTC
NA	TRBJ2-7	TRBV6-5	NA	CASTIGQSSYEQYF	TGTGCCAGCACCATCGGACAGAGCTCCTACGAGCAGTACTTC
NA	TRBJ1-3	TRBV11-2	once	CASSFITGTFSGNTIYF	TGTGCCAGCAGCTTCATTACAGGGACCTTCTCTGGAAACACCATATATTTT
NA	TRBJ1-2	TRBV3-1/TRBV3-2	NA	CASSPDKGGFLYGYTF	TGTGCCAGTAGCCCCGATAAGGGGGGGTTCTTGTATGGCTACACCTTC
TRBD1	TRBJ1-1	TRBV29-1	once	CSGGQGPFVEAFF	TGCAGCGGCGGACAGGGACCATTTGTTGAAGCTTTCTTT
NA	TRBJ1-6	TRBV6-5	NA	CASNPGTLNSPLHF	TGTGCCAGTAACCCCGGGACTCTAAATTCACCCCTCCACTTT
NA	TRBJ1-2	TRBV24-1	NA	CATSDSGGAQGYTF	TGTGCCACCAGTGATTCCGGGGGGGCTCAAGGCTACACCTTC
NA	TRBJ2-7	TRBV27	NA	CASMGRSSYEQYF	TGTGCCAGCATGGGGAGGAGCTCCTACGAGCAGTACTTC
NA	TRBJ2-3	TRBV9	NA	CASSVGGERTDTQYF	TGTGCCAGCAGCGTTGGCGGGGAACGCACAGATACGCAGTATTTT
NA	TRBJ1-5	TRBV28	NA	CASSPPPQPQHF	TGTGCCAGCAGTCCCCCTCCTCAGCCCCAGCATTTT
TRBD1	TRBJ1-1	TRBV2	NA	CASSEGRGRVNTEAFF	TGTGCCAGCAGTGAGGGCAGGGGGCGCGTGAACACTGAAGCTTTCTTT
TRBD1	TRBJ2-2	TRBV7-9	NA	CASSLVARDRGMAGELFF	TGTGCCAGCAGCTTAGTGGCCCGGGACAGGGGAATGGCCGGGGAGCTGTTTTTT
NA	TRBJ1-1	TRBV5-1	once	CASSLYSEGGPEAFF	TGCGCCAGCAGCTTGTATTCCGAGGGAGGACCTGAAGCTTTCTTT
TRBD1	TRBJ1-2	TRBV11-2	NA	CASSSLGTGIYGYTF	TGTGCCAGCAGCTCGTTGGGGACAGGGATCTATGGCTACACCTTC
NA	TRBJ2-2	TRBV15	NA	CATSAVSRTGELFF	TGTGCCACCAGCGCCGTTTCTAGAACCGGGGAGCTGTTTTTT
NA	TRBJ1-6	TRBV12-3/TRBV12-4	NA	CASSSHVSSPLHF	TGTGCCAGCAGTTCACATGTCTCCTCACCCCTCCACTTT
NA	TRBJ1-1	TRBV10-2	NA	CASSDLAGRGKNTEAFF	TGCGCCAGCAGTGACCTTGCGGGGCGGGGAAAGAACACTGAAGCTTTCTTT
NA	TRBJ2-3	TRBV28	NA	CASNPAGGIDTQYF	TGTGCCAGCAACCCCGCAGGGGGGATAGATACGCAGTATTTT
TRBD1	TRBJ2-3	TRBV5-1	NA	CASSLWGQGSTDTQYF	TGCGCCAGCAGCTTGTGGGGACAGGGTTCCACAGATACGCAGTATTTT
NA	TRBJ2-1	TRBV7-6	NA	CASSLSLAANNEQFF	TGTGCCAGCAGCTTGTCTCTGGCGGCAAACAATGAGCAGTTCTTC
NA	TRBJ2-1	TRBV15	NA	CATSRPLNEQFF	TGTGCCACCAGCAGACCACTCAATGAGCAGTTCTTC
NA	TRBJ1-5	TRBV6-5	NA	CASSSRGSQPQHF	TGTGCCAGCAGTTCCAGGGGAAGTCAGCCCCAGCATTTT
NA	TRBJ1-2	TRBV5-1	NA	CASSLGGEGPYGYTF	TGCGCCAGCAGCTTGGGAGGAGAGGGTCCCTATGGCTACACCTTC
NA	TRBJ2-7	TRBV12-3/TRBV12-4	NA	CASSLDSGEQYF	TGTGCCAGCAGTTTGGACTCCGGCGAGCAGTACTTC
NA	TRBJ1-1	TRBV18	NA	CASSPGQGNTEAFF	TGTGCCAGCTCACCAGGGCAGGGGAACACTGAAGCTTTCTTT
NA	TRBJ2-7	TRBV27	NA	CASSPTTRIVYEQYF	TGTGCCAGCAGTCCAACCACTAGAATTGTCTACGAGCAGTACTTC
TRBD1	TRBJ1-1	TRBV30	NA	CAWGTGGGTEAFF	TGTGCCTGGGGTACAGGGGGCGGCACTGAAGCTTTCTTT
NA	TRBJ2-1	TRBV3-1/TRBV3-2	once	CASSQGAHEQFF	TGTGCCAGCAGCCAGGGCGCCCATGAGCAGTTCTTC
TRBD1	TRBJ1-2	TRBV18	NA	CASSQTGDYGYTF	TGTGCCAGCTCACAAACAGGGGACTATGGCTACACCTTC
TRBD1	TRBJ1-6	TRBV7-3	few	CASSPRGGQINSPLHF	TGTGCCAGCAGCCCTCGGGGGGGACAGATTAATTCACCCCTCCACTTT
NA	TRBJ1-2	TRBV24-1	NA	CATSIREDYGYTF	TGTGCCACCAGCATCAGGGAGGACTATGGCTACACCTTC
NA	TRBJ1-1	TRBV7-9	NA	CASSLSPITEAFF	TGTGCCAGCAGCTTATCCCCCATTACTGAAGCTTTCTTT
NA	TRBJ1-5	TRBV7-2	NA	CASSLQQGLGQPQHF	TGTGCCAGCAGCTTACAACAGGGTTTGGGTCAGCCCCAGCATTTT
TRBD1	TRBJ2-1	TRBV6-5	NA	CASSRPGQGSGEQFF	TGTGCCAGCAGCAGGCCGGGACAGGGGTCTGGTGAGCAGTTCTTC
NA	TRBJ1-4	TRBV7-9	NA	CASRSNRDSATNEKLFF	TGTGCCAGCAGATCCAACAGGGATAGTGCAACTAATGAAAAACTGTTTTTT
TRBD1	TRBJ1-1	TRBV27	NA	CASSFWDRVNTEAFF	TGTGCCAGCAGTTTCTGGGACAGGGTGAACACTGAAGCTTTCTTT
NA	TRBJ1-4	TRBV5-1	NA	CASSRSGGNEKLFF	TGCGCCAGCAGCCGCTCCGGGGGTAATGAAAAACTGTTTTTT
TRBD2	TRBJ2-1	TRBV19	NA	CASSIEWLAGSEQFF	TGTGCCAGTAGTATAGAGTGGCTAGCGGGGAGTGAGCAGTTCTTC
TRBD1	TRBJ2-2	TRBV7-9	NA	CASSDRDRGFPGELFF	TGTGCCAGCAGCGACCGGGACAGGGGCTTTCCCGGGGAGCTGTTTTTT
TRBD1	TRBJ2-7	TRBV5-6	NA	CASSSPGQGSYEQYF	TGTGCCAGCAGCTCCCCGGGACAGGGCTCCTACGAGCAGTACTTC
NA	TRBJ1-4	TRBV6-5	NA	CASSYSPGLSGEKLFF	TGTGCCAGCAGTTACTCCCCGGGACTTTCAGGAGAAAAACTGTTTTTT
TRBD1	TRBJ1-2	TRBV30	NA	CAWDRGYGYTF	TGTGCCTGGGACAGGGGCTATGGCTACACCTTC
TRBD1	TRBJ1-5	TRBV19	NA	CASIKEAGVGGQPQHF	TGTGCCAGTATCAAGGAGGCAGGGGTAGGGGGCCAGCCCCAGCATTTT
TRBD1	TRBJ1-1	TRBV18	once	CASSPRDRGYTEAFF	TGTGCCAGCTCACCTCGGGACAGGGGGTACACTGAAGCTTTCTTT
TRBD2	TRBJ2-5	TRBV10-3	NA	CASQGAGAPQETQYF	TGTGCCAGTCAGGGTGCGGGAGCCCCCCAAGAGACCCAGTACTTC